This T cell receptor (beta chain) was sequenced for a study of blood T cell repertoires in COVID-19. About the research overall: From T cells, B-cell-depleted T cells, or PBMCs came the material, which was cDNA or gDNA.

Assay: immunoSEQ multiplex PCR; the TCRdb copy retains only in-frame clones and omits some. This table has about 270,000 clones, around four fifths appearing once. The CDR3 is made up of 15 amino acids. Trimming stripped 2 bases from V and 0 bases from J, with 12 bases between. CDR1 SGHRS and CDR2 YFSETQ come from the germline V gene. The specimen sequenced was peripheral blood. This sequence was found in a woman aged 45-65 years who had recovered from COVID-19. The chain joins TRBV5-1 to TRBJ2-7, with D perhaps matching TRBD2 (6 bases). CDR3 DNA: TGCGCCAGCAGCTTTGGGGCGGGGAGCTCCTACGAGCAGTACTTC. It specifies CASSFGAGSSYEQYF.